Below, 27 T cell receptor beta chains from the same sample are listed, as sequenced in a study of T cell responses to AZD1222 COVID-19 vaccine. TCRdb's table, derived via immunoSEQ multiplex PCR, lists solely in-frame clones and lacks some. The table has 65,000 to 85,000 clones, around nine tenths seen once. The sample consisted of peripheral blood, taken on day 0 of AZD1222 vaccination. Receptors originate from an adult in good health.

The chain employs TRBV19 and TRBJ1-5; D perhaps matches TRBD1 (5 bases). The CDR3 has 13 amino acids. Per the germline V gene, CDR1 is LNHDA and CDR2 is SQIVND (reference sequence). V was cut by 5 bases and J by 0 bases, with 5 bases left in between. The CDR3 coding sequence is TGTGCCAGTAGTGGGGGTAGCAATCAGCCCCAGCATTTT. Protein product: CASSGGSNQPQHF.

This clone was detected a few times. The chain has TRBV2 and TRBJ1-1, with TRBD1 matching 10 bases. V lost 4 bases, J lost 7 bases, and 6 bases stayed unmatched. Germline CDR1 reads SNHLY; CDR2 reads FYNNEI. The CDR3 is made up of 14 amino acids. CDR3: CASSALGTGVEAFF. Written as DNA, the CDR3 is TGTGCCAGCAGTGCCCTAGGGACAGGGGTTGAAGCTTTCTTT. Full variable domain (rest looked up from reference TRBV2 and TRBJ1-1): EPEVTQTPSHQVTQMGQEVILRCVPISNHLYFYWYRQILGQKVEFLVSFYNNEISEKSEIFDDQFSVERPDGSNFTLKIRSTKLEDSAMYFCASSALGTGVEAFFGQGTRLTVV.

This chain connects TRBV24-1 to TRBJ2-2, with D possibly TRBD2 on 5 matching bases. Germline-derived CDR1 and CDR2 are KGHDR and SFDVKD. This CDR3 region has 16 residues. Deletions cut 4 bases from V and 5 bases from J, with 16 bases between. The CDR3 loop reads CATSDNRPGLTGELFF. The CDR3, as DNA: TGTGCCACCAGTGACAATCGCCCTGGACTGACCGGGGAGCTGTTTTTT.

This clone was recorded once. This rearrangement joins TRBV7-3 to TRBJ2-1, with D perhaps being TRBD1 or TRBD2 (5 bases each). Looked up from germline, CDR1 is SGHTA and CDR2 is FQGTGA. V was pared by 2 bases and J by 10 bases, with 9 bases between. The CDR3 totals 12 residues. The DNA of the CDR3 is TGTGCCAGCAGCTTAGAATGGGGGGAGCAGTTCTTC. The encoded protein is CASSLEWGEQFF.

V and J are TRBV7-2 and TRBJ1-6; D ambiguous. Germline CDR1 is SGHTA and CDR2 is FQGNSA. Trimming pared 4 bases from V and 10 bases from J, leaving 14 bases between. The CDR3 is made up of 14 amino acids. CDR3 amino acids: CASSSPTAPSPLHF. In DNA, the CDR3 is TGTGCCAGCAGCTCCCCCACGGCGCCCTCACCCCTCCACTTT.

V is TRBV19 and J is TRBJ1-5, with 8 positions matching TRBD1. Germline loops: CDR1 LNHDA, CDR2 SQIVND (reference sequence). This CDR3 has 15 residues. The ends lost 5 bases at V and 5 bases at J; junction bases unmatched: 8. DNA of the CDR3: TGTGCCAGTAGTTGGGCAGGGGGCGGGGATCAGCCCCAGCATTTT. Its translation is CASSWAGGGDQPQHF.

The chain couples TRBV19 to TRBJ1-4, with D possibly TRBD1 on 5 matching bases. With 10 bases removed from V and 8 bases from J, the gap between germline ends came to 17 bases. From germline, CDR1 is LNHDA and CDR2 SQIVND (reference sequence). The CDR3 sequence is 13 residues long. This CDR3 reads CATSGTRGEKLFF. For the CDR3, the DNA is TGTGCCACCTCAGGGACTCGAGGAGAAAAACTGTTTTTT.

CDR3 nucleotides: TGTGCCAGCACTATTAGGGGAGGGGTTGCAGATACGCAGTATTTT. It encodes CASTIRGGVADTQYF. This chain links TRBV2 with TRBJ2-3, with 7 positions matching TRBD2. Germline V gene sequence: CDR1 SNHLY, CDR2 FYNNEI. There are 15 residues in the CDR3. V lost 7 bases to trimming and J lost 4 bases; unmatched junction nucleotides: 11.

The DNA of the CDR3 is TGTGCCAGCAGAACCGGGACAGGGTATGAGCTACCATCCTACAATGAGCAGTTCTTC. Translating gives CASRTGTGYELPSYNEQFF. The gene calls are TRBV3-1 (or the pseudogene TRBV3-2) and TRBJ2-1; TRBD1 agrees at 9 bases. V was clipped by 6 bases and J by 1 base; unmatched bases: 16. Germline-derived CDR1 and CDR2 are LGHDT and YNNKEL (reference sequence). The CDR3 has 19 amino acids.

This chain uses TRBV2 with TRBJ1-5; TRBD1 aligns across 7 bases. V dropped 6 bases and J dropped 3; count of bases not matched to a gene: 5. Germline CDR1 SNHLY, CDR2 FYNNEI. The CDR3 consists of 14 residues. The CDR3 sequence: CASRGGTVNQPQHF. The CDR3 DNA is TGTGCCAGCAGGGGGGGGACAGTCAATCAGCCCCAGCATTTT.

The rearrangement uses TRBV5-1 and TRBJ2-7; D is perhaps TRBD2 (6 bases). This CDR3 spans 14 amino acids. V lost 4 bases and J lost 7, with 18 bases in between. Germline V lookup: CDR1 SGHRS, CDR2 YFSETQ. CDR3 residues: CASSPGGYSGEQYF. The CDR3 region has the DNA TGCGCCAGCAGCCCCGGGGGTTACTCGGGGGAGCAGTACTTC.

The V call is TRBV5-4, the J call TRBJ1-1; 7 bases are a match to TRBD1. CDR1 SGHNT and CDR2 YYREEE come from the germline V gene (reference sequence). This CDR3 spans 14 amino acids. V gave up 5 bases and J gave up 7 bases; unmatched junction bases: 11. CDR3 in DNA: TGTGCCAGCAGTCGGAGGGACAGACAAGTTGAAGCTTTCTTT. Translating gives CASSRRDRQVEAFF.

V gene TRBV18 combines with J gene TRBJ2-5; 8 nucleotides align to TRBD2. This CDR3 is built from 13 residues. The germline V gene has CDR1 KGHSH and CDR2 LQKENI. V lost 6 bases to trimming and J lost 4 bases; unmatched junction nucleotides: 4. CDR3 residues: CASSFAGGETQYF. CDR3 nucleotides: TGTGCCAGCTCGTTCGCGGGAGGAGAGACCCAGTACTTC.

This clone showed up just once. The J gene is TRBJ1-1, the V gene TRBV10-3, with a weak D call TRBD1 (5 bases). The CDR3 covers 14 residues. Trimming cost V 6 bases and J 0 bases, with 11 bases left between them. Germline CDR1 reads ENHRY; CDR2 reads SYGVKD. The CDR3 coding sequence is TGTGCCATCAGGGCAGGGTGGATGAACACTGAAGCTTTCTTT. It codes for CAIRAGWMNTEAFF.

The V and J genes are TRBV13 and TRBJ1-1; perhaps TRBD1 as D (5 bases). Germline V CDR1 and CDR2: PRHDT, FYEKMQ (reference sequence). The CDR3 is 15 amino acids. Between the trimmed V and J ends, which lost 5 bases and 0 bases, there was a span of 13 bases. The CDR3 DNA follows: TGTGCCAGCAGCAGCAGGGAGTCGATGAACACTGAAGCTTTCTTT. Protein: CASSSRESMNTEAFF.

The V and J genes are TRBV5-1 and TRBJ2-1; 12 positions agree with TRBD1. The CDR3 consists of 14 residues. The J segment lost 8 bases and the V segment lost 4 bases, leaving 4 bases of the junction unmatched. Germline V gene data show CDR1 as SGHRS and CDR2 as YFSETQ. The CDR3 is CASSPGTGGDEQFF. The CDR3 DNA is TGCGCCAGCAGCCCGGGGACAGGGGGCGATGAGCAGTTCTTC.

By share, this clone counts as medium-sized (0.01 to 0.1%). CDR3 bases: TGTGCCAGCAGCCAGGGACAGGGGCTCAATCAGCCCCAGCATTTT. As protein: CASSQGQGLNQPQHF. The V call is TRBV4-2, the J call TRBJ1-5; 10 bases line up with TRBD1. The CDR3 contains 15 residues. Losses at the gene ends were 3 bases for V and 3 bases for J; bases not matched to a gene: 2. Germline loops: CDR1 LGHNA, CDR2 YNFKEQ.

This chain joins TRBV7-3 and TRBJ1-2, with D possibly matching TRBD1 (6 bases). Germline CDR1 is SGHTA and CDR2 is FQGTGA. The V end was cut by 5 bases, the J end by 4 bases, with 29 bases between. This CDR3 has 19 amino acids. CDR3: CASSPSASRQESASYGYTF. The CDR3 nucleotides read TGTGCCAGCAGCCCCTCCGCGTCGAGACAGGAATCCGCATCCTATGGCTACACCTTC. The complete variable domain, with remaining parts taken from reference TRBV7-3 and TRBJ1-2, reads GAGVSQTPSNKVTEKGKYVELRCDPISGHTALYWYRQSLGQGPEFLIYFQGTGAADDSGLPNDRFFAVRPEGSVSTLKIQRTERGDSAVYLCASSPSASRQESASYGYTFGSGTRLTVV.

The gene calls are TRBV6-1 and TRBJ1-2; D remains ambiguous. The CDR3 covers 17 residues. V was cut by 3 bases and J by 5 bases, with 22 bases left in between. From germline, CDR1 is MNHNS and CDR2 SASEGT. The CDR3 DNA is TGTGCCAGCAGTGAGTCCTCTTCGTTCAGTAGAGCGTATGGCTACACCTTC. It yields the protein CASSESSSFSRAYGYTF.

The rearrangement links TRBV9 to TRBJ2-7; a weak D match, TRBD1 (6 bases). Trimming removed 0 bases at V and 0 bases at J, with 10 bases between. The CDR3 is 15 residues long. Germline V lookup: CDR1 SGDLS, CDR2 YYNGEE. The CDR3 coding sequence is TGTGCCAGCAGCGTAGCGGGACAACACTCCTACGAGCAGTACTTC. As protein: CASSVAGQHSYEQYF.

The chain links TRBV29-1 to TRBJ2-5; TRBD2 agrees at 10 bases. J was trimmed by 1 base and V by 7 bases; bases with no gene match: 6. This CDR3 has 14 residues. Germline V gives CDR1 SQVTM, CDR2 ANQGSEA. CDR3 in DNA: TGCAGCGCCGGATCTAGCGGGAGCCAAGAGACCCAGTACTTC. Amino acids: CSAGSSGSQETQYF.

The chain combines TRBV12-3 or TRBV12-4 with TRBJ1-6; D gene uncertain. V lost 6 bases and J lost 7, with 10 bases in between. The CDR3 is made up of 13 amino acids. The CDR3 reads CASSSTQNSPLHF. The CDR3 region has the DNA TGTGCCAGCAGCAGTACTCAAAATTCACCCCTCCACTTT.

This chain links TRBV7-2 with TRBJ2-2, with TRBD1 identical over 9 bases. After removal of 6 bases from V and 4 bases from J, the junction contained 6 bases not matched to a gene. The length of the CDR3 is 15 residues. Germline V gene data show CDR1 as SGHTA and CDR2 as FQGNSA. CDR3 loop: CASSFAGQGTGELFF. CDR3 sequence (DNA): TGTGCCAGCAGTTTCGCGGGACAGGGCACCGGGGAGCTGTTTTTT.

The V gene is TRBV3-1 (or the pseudogene TRBV3-2), the J gene TRBJ1-2; D gene uncertain. In germline, CDR1 is LGHDT, CDR2 YNNKEL (reference sequence). The CDR3 is made up of 16 amino acids. Trimming removed 0 bases at V and 2 bases at J, with 13 bases between. CDR3 bases: TGTGCCAGCAGCCAAGATCATGCAAGATCCAACTATGGCTACACCTTC. Protein: CASSQDHARSNYGYTF.

The J gene is TRBJ2-7, the V gene TRBV6-2 or TRBV6-3, with D tentatively TRBD2 (5 bases). The ends were cut back, 2 bases at V and 3 bases at J, with 8 bases in the middle. The CDR3 covers 13 residues. CDR1 MNHEY and CDR2 SVGEGT come from the germline V gene. In nucleotides, the CDR3 is TGTGCCAGCAGTTACGTCCGGGGCTACGAGCAGTACTTC. Protein sequence: CASSYVRGYEQYF.

The chain uses TRBV19 and TRBJ1-1, with 7 bases that match TRBD1. The germline CDR1 and CDR2 sequences are LNHDA and SQIVND (reference sequence). There are 14 residues in the CDR3. V gave up 5 bases and J gave up 3 bases; unmatched junction bases: 6. The CDR3 region has the DNA TGTGCCAGTAGTGTTGACAGGGAGCACACTGAAGCTTTCTTT. Its translation is CASSVDREHTEAFF.

V usage is TRBV19 and J usage is TRBJ2-2; D is possibly TRBD1 (6 bases). The CDR3 contains 14 residues. Trimming took 6 bases from V and 1 from J, leaving 9 bases between them. The germline gives CDR1 LNHDA, CDR2 SQIVND (reference sequence). The CDR3 loop is CASRIQGNTGELFF. The CDR3 DNA reads TGTGCCAGTAGAATACAGGGGAACACCGGGGAGCTGTTTTTT.